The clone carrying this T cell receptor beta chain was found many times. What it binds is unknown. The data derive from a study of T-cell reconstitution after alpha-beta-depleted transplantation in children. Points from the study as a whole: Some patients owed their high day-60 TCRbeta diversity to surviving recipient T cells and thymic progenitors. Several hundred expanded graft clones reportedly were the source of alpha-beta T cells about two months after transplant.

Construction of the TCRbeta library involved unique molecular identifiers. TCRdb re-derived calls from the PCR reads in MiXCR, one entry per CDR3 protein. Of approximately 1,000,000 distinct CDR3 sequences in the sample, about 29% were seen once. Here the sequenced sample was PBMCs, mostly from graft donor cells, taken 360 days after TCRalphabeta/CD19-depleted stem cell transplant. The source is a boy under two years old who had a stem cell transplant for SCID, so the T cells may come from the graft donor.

CDR3 in DNA: TGTGCCAGCAGCCTCAACTTCTACAATGAGCAGTTCTTC. Its protein is CASSLNFYNEQFF. This chain uses TRBV4-2 with TRBJ2-1; no firm D call. The CDR3 spans 13 residues. Germline CDR1 is LGHNA and CDR2 is YNFKEQ. Trimming pared 4 bases from V and 3 bases from J, leaving 7 bases between.